The 25 T cell receptor beta chains reported below all come from one sample, sequenced in a study of T cell repertoires in cytomegalovirus infection. Their antigen targets remain unknown. TCRdb re-called the reads through MiXCR, storing one row per CDR3 protein. The data hold just over 450,000 distinct CDR3 sequences, with about 42% observed a single time. The specimen was cultured PBMCs, collected from culture after CMV antigen stimulation. The receptors originated from a human donor in good health (CMV status not recorded). Some clones in this sample may be carry-over from other donors' samples.

The J gene is TRBJ1-1, the V gene TRBV4-1; 7 bases align to TRBD1. The CDR3 has 15 residues. After removal of 5 bases from V and 3 bases from J, the junction contained 9 bases not matched to a gene. Germline V gives CDR1 MGHRA, CDR2 YSYEKL. CDR3 region: CASSLQQGSDTEAFF. The CDR3 bases are TGCGCCAGCAGCTTACAACAGGGGTCTGACACTGAAGCTTTCTTT.

This clonotype was observed a few times. This chain connects TRBV2 to TRBJ2-3, with a weak D call TRBD1 (6 bases). The V end lost 1 base, the J end lost 0 bases, and 11 bases lay between the germline ends. Germline loops: CDR1 SNHLY, CDR2 FYNNEI. The CDR3 sequence is 16 residues long. The CDR3 DNA is TGTGCCAGCAGTGAAGGTTGGGGGCCGAGCACAGATACGCAGTATTTT. This encodes CASSEGWGPSTDTQYF. Supplemented by reference TRBV2 and TRBJ2-3, the full variable domain reads EPEVTQTPSHQVTQMGQEVILRCVPISNHLYFYWYRQILGQKVEFLVSFYNNEISEKSEIFDDQFSVERPDGSNFTLKIRSTKLEDSAMYFCASSEGWGPSTDTQYFGPGTRLTVL.

The chain has TRBV20-1 and TRBJ1-1; 11 nucleotides agree with TRBD1. V was pared by 0 bases and J by 5 bases, with 5 bases of the junction left unmatched. The CDR3 consists of 15 residues. Germline V gene data show CDR1 as DFQATT and CDR2 as SNEGSKA (reference sequence). CDR3 nucleotide sequence: TGCAGTGCTAGAGATCAGGGGACAGGGGGAACTGAAGCTTTCTTT. It encodes CSARDQGTGGTEAFF.

The chain uses TRBV4-1 and TRBJ2-5; D not resolved. This CDR3 is built from 13 residues. Deletions cut 4 bases from V and 5 bases from J, with 11 bases between. Germline V CDR1 and CDR2: MGHRA, YSYEKL. Here the CDR3 DNA reads TGCGCCAGCAGCCTACTTAGGGCGGAGACCCAGTACTTC. It translates to CASSLLRAETQYF.

This clonotype has more than one count but fewer than ten. The chain joins TRBV7-2 to TRBJ2-7; D gene unclear. Trimming left V 4 bases short and J 7 bases short, with 17 bases between. The germline CDR1 and CDR2 sequences are SGHTA and FQGNSA. This CDR3 comprises 14 residues. Here the CDR3 reads CASSSPPLVEEQYF. The CDR3 bases are TGTGCCAGCAGCTCGCCCCCCTTAGTGGAAGAGCAGTACTTC. Full variable domain (missing parts from reference TRBV7-2 and TRBJ2-7): GAGVSQSPSNKVTEKGKDVELRCDPISGHTALYWYRQSLGQGLEFLIYFQGNSAPDKSGLPSDRFSAERTGGSVSTLTIQRTQQEDSAVYLCASSSPPLVEEQYFGPGTRLTVT.

This clonotype was seen more than once but under ten times. The J gene is TRBJ2-3, the V gene TRBV7-6; TRBD2 might be the D (7 bases). Germline V gene sequence: CDR1 SGHVS, CDR2 FNYEAQ. The CDR3 totals 15 residues. V was trimmed by 5 bases and J by 6 bases, leaving 18 bases between them. CDR3 protein: CASSPPAGAGDTQYF. Here the CDR3 DNA reads TGTGCCAGCAGCCCCCCCGCGGGGGCAGGGGATACGCAGTATTTT.

This clonotype has just a few counts. CDR3 sequence: CASSPLGSLSAGELFF. The CDR3 DNA reads TGTGCCAGCAGCCCCCTTGGAAGTCTCAGTGCCGGGGAGCTGTTTTTT. The J gene is TRBJ2-2, the V gene TRBV7-2; D call uncertain. The V gene's germline CDR1 is SGHTA and CDR2 FQGNSA. Trimming took off 5 bases at V and 6 bases at J, with 19 bases between the two ends. The CDR3 consists of 16 residues.

The chain carries TRBV12-3 or TRBV12-4 and TRBJ1-1, with D unresolved. CDR3 length: 13 residues. Trimming cost V 3 bases and J 1 base, with 6 bases left between them. CDR3 in amino acids: CASSFPSNTEAFF. CDR3 DNA sequence: TGTGCCAGCAGTTTCCCCTCGAACACTGAAGCTTTCTTT.

The rearrangement uses TRBV7-2 and TRBJ1-4, with a tentative D call TRBD1 (6 bases). Germline CDR1 SGHTA, CDR2 FQGNSA. CDR3 length: 16 residues. V was cut by 4 bases and J by 6 bases, with 18 bases left in between. The CDR3 loop is CASSSRGGRSYEKLFF. In nucleotides, the CDR3 is TGTGCCAGCAGCTCCCGCGGGGGCAGGAGCTATGAAAAACTGTTTTTT.

The chain combines TRBV7-2 with TRBJ1-1; D possibly corresponds to TRBD1 (5 bases). CDR3 length equals 15 residues. Germline assignment: CDR1 SGHTA and CDR2 FQGNSA. V lost 6 bases and J 5 bases, leaving 19 bases between the germline ends. The CDR3 protein is CASSSTGTVMTEAFF. The CDR3, as DNA: TGTGCCAGCAGTTCCACCGGGACTGTAATGACTGAAGCTTTCTTT.

The chain uses TRBV27 and TRBJ2-3; no firm D call. Germline loops: CDR1 MNHEY, CDR2 SMNVEV (reference sequence). The CDR3 spans 14 residues. The V end was cut by 10 bases, the J end by 0 bases, with 14 bases between. CDR3 protein: CATSSRASTDTQYF. The DNA of the CDR3 is TGTGCCACCTCGTCCCGTGCTAGCACAGATACGCAGTATTTT.

The chain recombines TRBV6-2 or TRBV6-3 with TRBJ2-7; D is unclear. This CDR3 spans 15 amino acids. Germline V CDR1 and CDR2: MNHEY, SVGEGT. V lost 2 bases to trimming and J lost 3 bases, with 14 bases between them. The CDR3 here is CASSYRPGAVYEQYF. The CDR3 DNA follows: TGTGCCAGCAGTTACCGTCCGGGTGCGGTCTACGAGCAGTACTTC.

V and J are TRBV15 and TRBJ2-7; possible D gene TRBD2, 6 bases. V gave up 1 base and J gave up 3 bases, with 10 bases separating them. CDR1 and CDR2 from the germline V gene are LNHNV and YYDKDF (reference sequence). The CDR3 extends over 14 amino acids. The CDR3 sequence: CATSRGGGNYEQYF. The CDR3, as DNA: TGTGCCACCAGCAGAGGGGGAGGAAACTACGAGCAGTACTTC.

This clonotype was picked up a small number of times. The rearrangement joins TRBV7-8 to TRBJ1-2, with 7 bases aligning to TRBD1. The CDR3 extends over 14 amino acids. Germline CDR1 reads SGHVS; CDR2 reads FQNEAQ. V lost 6 bases to trimming and J lost 5 bases; unmatched junction nucleotides: 9. The CDR3 DNA reads as TGTGCCAGCAGTCATGAACAGGGGTTGTATGGCTACACCTTC. This sequence encodes CASSHEQGLYGYTF.

About this clonotype: At one end, the junction sequence differs from germline, possibly due to a read error. The chain combines TRBV5-3 with TRBJ1-2, with D hard to call. TRBV5-3 is an ORF, with its function uncertain. The CDR3 runs to 16 residues. CDR3 nucleotides: TGTGCCAGCAGCTTGGCGGGCTCTCTAGGGAACTATGGCTACACCTTC. It translates to CASSLAGSLGNYGYTF.

This clonotype was observed at least ten times. The rearrangement joins TRBV28 to TRBJ1-2; the D gene is possibly TRBD1 (5 bases). The V gene lost 3 bases and the J gene lost 4 bases, with 12 bases spanning the gap. This CDR3 is 14 amino acids long. CDR1 and CDR2 from the germline V gene are MDHEN and SYDVKM. CDR3 sequence: CASSLGPAGYGYTF. CDR3 nucleotides: TGTGCCAGCAGTTTGGGGCCGGCGGGCTATGGCTACACCTTC.

In its sample, this clonotype was seen a few times. J is TRBJ2-1 and V is TRBV19; perhaps TRBD2 as D (5 bases). The CDR3 totals 15 residues. Trimming stripped 4 bases from V and 6 bases from J, with 16 bases between. Germline CDR1 reads LNHDA; CDR2 reads SQIVND (reference sequence). CDR3 region: CASSRRGLRFNEQFF. CDR3 nucleotide sequence: TGTGCCAGTAGTAGGCGCGGACTGAGATTCAATGAGCAGTTCTTC.

The CDR3 coding sequence is TGTGCCAGCAGCTTAGACGGTACAGGGGGCGGGGAAGAGACCCAGTACTTC. Protein: CASSLDGTGGGEETQYF. This sequence joins TRBV11-3 and TRBJ2-5, with 9 bases that match TRBD1. The junction had 8 bases not matched to a gene; V was cut back by 0 bases and J by 3 bases. The CDR3 runs to 17 residues. Germline lookup yields CDR1 SGHNT and CDR2 YENEEA.

This clonotype was seen more than once but under ten times. The chain couples TRBV7-2 to TRBJ2-5; unclear D gene. Looked up from germline, CDR1 is SGHTA and CDR2 is FQGNSA. This CDR3 is built from 13 residues. V lost 2 bases and J lost 3, with 7 bases in between. CDR3 residues: CASSLRAEETQYF. DNA for the CDR3: TGTGCCAGCAGCTTAAGGGCAGAAGAGACCCAGTACTTC.

At least ten counts were recorded for this clonotype. The rearrangement links TRBV7-2 to TRBJ1-1; a possible D gene is TRBD1 (5 bases). Deletions cut 6 bases from V and 1 base from J, with 9 bases between. The CDR3 sequence is 13 residues long. Germline CDR1 reads SGHTA; CDR2 reads FQGNSA. The CDR3 loop reads CASRMGENTEAFF. CDR3 sequence (DNA): TGTGCCAGCAGGATGGGGGAGAACACTGAAGCTTTCTTT.

The chain carries TRBV5-6 and TRBJ1-5; D gene uncertain. The CDR3 runs to 13 residues. Per germline, CDR1 SGHDT and CDR2 YYEEEE. V lost 4 bases, J lost 14 bases, and 19 bases lay in between. DNA of the CDR3: TGTGCCAGCAGCGCTGGCCGGAGCGGCCGGGAGCATTTT. Translation gives CASSAGRSGREHF.

In its sample, this clonotype was seen once. The chain carries TRBV11-1 and TRBJ2-3; 8 bases map to TRBD2. Trimming at V came to 4 bases and at J to 2 bases, leaving 8 bases not matched to a gene. Per germline, CDR1 SGHAT and CDR2 FQDESV (reference sequence). The CDR3 covers 16 residues. The CDR3 region has the DNA TGTGCCAGCAGCTCCCGTAGCGGGGACCTCACAGATACGCAGTATTTT. The encoded protein is CASSSRSGDLTDTQYF.

This clonotype was counted only a few times. The V and J genes are TRBV7-6 and TRBJ2-3; D not certain. Germline V lookup: CDR1 SGHVS, CDR2 FNYEAQ. The CDR3 has 13 amino acids. Trimming removed 5 bases at V and 0 bases at J, with 6 bases between. CDR3 amino acids: CASSPKSTDTQYF. CDR3 bases: TGTGCCAGCAGCCCCAAAAGCACAGATACGCAGTATTTT.

There are a few counts of this clonotype. In DNA form, the CDR3 reads TGTGCCAGCACTGAGGGGTACACAGATACGCAGTATTTT. Translated: CASTEGYTDTQYF. V and J are TRBV6-1 and TRBJ2-3, with D tentatively TRBD1 or TRBD2 (5 bases each). In germline, CDR1 is MNHNS, CDR2 SASEGT. The CDR3 length is 13 residues. V lost 7 bases and J 2 bases, leaving 10 bases between the germline ends.

This clonotype turned up a few times. The chain recombines TRBV27 with TRBJ2-2, with D perhaps matching TRBD1 (5 bases). V lost 5 bases, J lost 3 bases, and 13 bases lay in between. The CDR3 length is 15 residues. Germline V gene data show CDR1 as MNHEY and CDR2 as SMNVEV (reference sequence). CDR3 nucleotide sequence: TGTGCCAGCAGTCCCAGGGTTTTGGACACCGGGGAGCTGTTTTTT. This sequence encodes CASSPRVLDTGELFF.